Each of the 24 T cell receptor beta chains below was sequenced from the same sample in a study of PD-1 blockade in classical Hodgkin lymphoma. Sequenced by immunoSEQ multiplex PCR; TCRdb stores in-frame clones only, minus some. The sample records roughly 51,000 clones, roughly 80% being singletons. Specified time point: cycle 4 day 1 (C4D1), after 6 weeks of nivolumab. Each patient relapsed following autologous stem cell transplantation, and prior brentuximab vedotin exposure differed. The material sequenced was peripheral blood mononuclear cells (PBMCs), taken before the fourth cycle of nivolumab. The source of these receptors is a human donor with classical Hodgkin lymphoma.

This rearrangement joins TRBV5-1 to TRBJ2-1; 9 positions agree with TRBD1. CDR3 length: 18 amino acids. Germline lookup yields CDR1 SGHRS and CDR2 YFSETQ. V dropped 2 bases and J dropped 7; count of bases not matched to a gene: 16. The CDR3 region has the DNA TGCGCCAGCAGCTTTAATATACTGGGGACAGGGACGTGGAATGAGCAGTTCTTC. Translating gives CASSFNILGTGTWNEQFF.

This clone was seen once. One end of the junction does not line up with germline, which may come from a read error. The rearrangement joins TRBV28 to TRBJ2-7, with D maybe TRBD2 (5 bases). This CDR3 has 13 amino acids. Germline CDR1 reads MDHEN; CDR2 reads SYDVKM. The CDR3 protein is CASSGVDHYQQYF. CDR3 nucleotide sequence: TGTGCCAGCAGCGGGGTGGACCACTACCAGCAGTACTTC.

The V gene is TRBV5-4, the J gene TRBJ2-6; 7 bases are a match to TRBD2. The V gene's germline CDR1 is SGHNT and CDR2 YYREEE (reference sequence). The junction had 5 bases not matched to a gene; V was cut back by 4 bases and J by 1 base. The CDR3 contains 16 residues. CDR3 residues: CASSRGGGSGANVLTF. CDR3 DNA sequence: TGTGCCAGCAGCAGGGGCGGGGGTTCTGGGGCCAACGTCCTGACTTTC.

The chain couples TRBV6-5 to TRBJ2-2; a possible D gene is TRBD1 (5 bases). The CDR3 covers 15 residues. The germline V gene encodes CDR1 MNHEY and CDR2 SVGAGI. With 7 bases removed from V and 1 base from J, the gap between germline ends came to 13 bases. Here the CDR3 reads CASTRSRVNTGELFF. The DNA for the CDR3 is TGTGCCAGCACCCGGAGCAGGGTGAACACCGGGGAGCTGTTTTTT.

The count of this clone is one. The chain couples TRBV27 to TRBJ2-2, with 10 bases fitting TRBD1. V lost 5 bases to trimming and J lost 5 bases; unmatched junction nucleotides: 5. Germline loops: CDR1 MNHEY, CDR2 SMNVEV (reference sequence). The CDR3 is 15 amino acids. The CDR3 sequence: CASSLRDRGTGELFF. The DNA for the CDR3 is TGTGCCAGCAGTCTCCGGGACAGGGGTACCGGGGAGCTGTTTTTT.

The DNA of the CDR3 is TGTGCCAGCAGTCGATCGGGACTCCCCTCTGATACGCAGTATTTT. It encodes CASSRSGLPSDTQYF. The V and J genes are TRBV6-5 and TRBJ2-3, with D possibly being TRBD2 (6 bases). The CDR3 has 15 amino acids. Germline V gene data show CDR1 as MNHEY and CDR2 as SVGAGI. V lost 5 bases to trimming and J lost 6 bases, with 18 bases between them.

This chain uses TRBV27 with TRBJ2-2; a weak D match, TRBD1 (6 bases). With 3 bases removed from V and 5 bases from J, the gap between germline ends came to 16 bases. The length of the CDR3 is 16 residues. The germline gives CDR1 MNHEY, CDR2 SMNVEV (reference sequence). The CDR3 nucleotides read TGTGCCAGCAGTTTTTTATCGACAGGAATGACCGGGGAGCTGTTTTTT. Protein sequence: CASSFLSTGMTGELFF.

The chain recombines TRBV28 with TRBJ2-2; 7 nucleotides match TRBD2. This CDR3 comprises 14 residues. Germline assignment: CDR1 MDHEN and CDR2 SYDVKM. Germline trimming cut 5 bases from V and 2 bases from J; bases unmatched to any gene: 2. As DNA, the CDR3 is TGTGCCAGCAGTACTAGCGTCAACACCGGGGAGCTGTTTTTT. Translation: CASSTSVNTGELFF.

V is TRBV9 and J is TRBJ1-3; 7 positions match TRBD1. Per the germline V gene, CDR1 is SGDLS and CDR2 is YYNGEE. J lost 0 bases, V lost 4 bases, and 4 bases had no gene match. There are 15 residues in the CDR3. This CDR3 reads CASSTGQSSGNTIYF. The CDR3 bases are TGTGCCAGCAGCACGGGACAGAGCTCTGGAAACACCATATATTTT.

This sequence joins TRBV9 and TRBJ2-5; TRBD1 is a possible D gene (5 bases). This CDR3 region has 15 residues. Trimming pared 4 bases from V and 4 bases from J, leaving 17 bases between. Looked up from germline, CDR1 is SGDLS and CDR2 is YYNGEE. The CDR3, as DNA: TGTGCCAGCAGCCCCCGCCAGGGTATAGGAGAGACCCAGTACTTC. Translated, it gives CASSPRQGIGETQYF.

The J gene is TRBJ2-3, the V gene TRBV10-3; 7 bases fit TRBD2. Germline trimming cut 6 bases from V and 5 bases from J; bases unmatched to any gene: 8. This CDR3 is 14 amino acids long. From germline, CDR1 is ENHRY and CDR2 SYGVKD. The CDR3 spells CAISQPRERDTQYF. The CDR3 DNA is TGTGCCATCAGCCAACCGCGGGAGAGAGATACGCAGTATTTT.

The gene calls are TRBV7-8 and TRBJ1-5; D might be TRBD1 (5 bases). Germline-derived CDR1 and CDR2 are SGHVS and FQNEAQ. The CDR3 sequence is 14 residues long. V was cut by 3 bases and J by 2 bases, with 8 bases left in between. CDR3 sequence: CASSFQGRNQPQHF. CDR3 bases: TGTGCCAGCAGCTTTCAGGGTCGCAATCAGCCCCAGCATTTT.

The chain links TRBV28 to TRBJ2-1; 10 positions match TRBD2. CDR1 MDHEN and CDR2 SYDVKM come from the germline V gene. The CDR3 loop spans 22 amino acids. The V and J ends lost 2 bases and 8 bases, in that order; junction bases with no gene match: 27. Here the CDR3 reads CASSLGTGFISTMLAGEDEQFF. Written as DNA, the CDR3 is TGTGCCAGCAGTTTAGGGACAGGATTTATATCGACTATGCTAGCGGGAGAGGATGAGCAGTTCTTC.

The V call is TRBV10-1, the J call TRBJ2-1, with 7 bases lining up with TRBD1. The CDR3 totals 15 residues. The V gene's germline CDR1 is WNHNN and CDR2 SYGVQD (reference sequence). The ends lost 5 bases at V and 7 bases at J; junction bases unmatched: 11. CDR3: CASSSRPTGLNEQFF. For the CDR3, the DNA is TGCGCCAGCAGTTCGAGACCGACAGGGTTGAATGAGCAGTTCTTC.

In the case of this clone: An end of the junction does not agree with germline; a read error may underlie this. The chain joins TRBV5-1 to TRBJ1-1; D is uncertain. CDR3 size: 15 residues. CDR1 and CDR2 (germline): SGHRS, YFSETQ. Written as DNA, the CDR3 is TGCGCCAGCACCTTGGAGGAGGCCTTAAACACTGAAGCTTTCTTT. This translates into CASTLEEALNTEAFF. The full variable domain, its missing parts supplied by reference TRBV5-1 and TRBJ1-1, is KAGVTQTPRYLIKTRGQQVTLSCSPISGHRSVSWYQQTPGQGLQFLFEYFSETQRNKGNFPGRFSGRQFSNSRSEMNVSTLELGDSALYLCASTLEEALNTEAFFGQGTRLTVV.

In nucleotides, the CDR3 is TGTGCCAGCAGGCATCCCGGGACAACGAGCACAGATACGCAGTATTTT. The encoded protein is CASRHPGTTSTDTQYF. The chain recombines TRBV7-9 with TRBJ2-3, with a possible D match to TRBD1 (6 bases). This CDR3 is built from 16 residues. V lost 6 bases and J 0 bases, leaving 16 bases between the germline ends. Germline V gene data show CDR1 as SEHNR and CDR2 as FQNEAQ (reference sequence).

This clone was detected once. The V and J genes are TRBV6-5 and TRBJ1-2; D is perhaps TRBD1 (5 bases). The CDR3 covers 15 residues. Germline values: CDR1 MNHEY, CDR2 SVGAGI. V lost 0 bases and J 7 bases, leaving 15 bases between the germline ends. DNA of the CDR3: TGTGCCAGCAGTTACTCGAACAGAGGGGACTCTGGCTACACCTTC. Translating it yields CASSYSNRGDSGYTF.

The gene calls are TRBV28 and TRBJ1-2; D call uncertain. Trimming took 7 bases from V and 4 from J, leaving 13 bases between them. Germline V gene sequence: CDR1 MDHEN, CDR2 SYDVKM. The CDR3 spans 13 residues. Here the CDR3 reads CASTPLAAYGYTF. CDR3 coding DNA: TGTGCCAGCACCCCCCTCGCGGCCTATGGCTACACCTTC.

V and J are TRBV6-4 and TRBJ2-4; TRBD2 matches 15 bases. Per the germline V gene, CDR1 is MRHNA and CDR2 is SNTAGT. CDR3 size: 18 residues. The junction had 11 bases not matched to a gene; V was cut back by 4 bases and J by 7 bases. The CDR3 sequence is CASSAGTSGRSFQNIQYF. For the CDR3, the DNA is TGTGCCAGCAGTGCCGGGACTAGCGGGAGGAGCTTCCAGAACATTCAGTACTTC.

The gene calls are TRBV18 and TRBJ2-7; 9 nucleotides agree with TRBD2. Germline V gene data show CDR1 as KGHSH and CDR2 as LQKENI. The CDR3 consists of 13 residues. The J segment lost 4 bases and the V segment lost 7 bases, leaving 5 bases of the junction unmatched. CDR3 sequence (DNA): TGTGCCAGCTTTAGCGGGAGTAAGTACGAGCAGTACTTC. Residues: CASFSGSKYEQYF.

In DNA, the CDR3 is TGTGCCAGCAGCGGAGCCCCCGACGGGAGAAACACCATATATTTT. The encoded protein is CASSGAPDGRNTIYF. V is TRBV9 and J is TRBJ1-3; D gene uncertain. V lost 3 bases, J lost 5 bases, and 15 bases lay in between. The CDR3 extends over 15 amino acids. Per germline, CDR1 SGDLS and CDR2 YYNGEE.

The J gene is TRBJ2-2, the V gene TRBV7-2; the match to TRBD1 covers 9 bases. This CDR3 comprises 16 residues. With 3 bases clipped from V and 6 bases from J, the junction kept 8 bases outside the gene matches. Germline lookup yields CDR1 SGHTA and CDR2 FQGNSA. The CDR3 spells CASSFLGQGSPGELFF. CDR3 bases: TGTGCCAGCAGCTTTTTGGGACAGGGAAGTCCCGGGGAGCTGTTTTTT.

This clone was picked up a small number of times. This rearrangement joins TRBV7-2 to TRBJ2-7, with unresolved D. Germline V gives CDR1 SGHTA, CDR2 FQGNSA. This CDR3 region has 13 residues. The V end lost 1 base, the J end lost 6 bases, and 10 bases lay between the germline ends. The CDR3 spells CASSLGLVLEQYF. CDR3 nucleotides: TGTGCCAGCAGCTTAGGTTTGGTACTCGAGCAGTACTTC.

This chain uses TRBV4-1 with TRBJ2-1; TRBD2 matches at 13 bases. The germline gives CDR1 MGHRA, CDR2 YSYEKL. The CDR3 is 17 amino acids. V lost 2 bases to trimming and J lost 4 bases; unmatched junction nucleotides: 5. The chain's CDR3 is CASSQKPGLAGYNEQFF. CDR3 DNA: TGCGCCAGCAGCCAAAAGCCGGGACTAGCGGGGTACAATGAGCAGTTCTTC.